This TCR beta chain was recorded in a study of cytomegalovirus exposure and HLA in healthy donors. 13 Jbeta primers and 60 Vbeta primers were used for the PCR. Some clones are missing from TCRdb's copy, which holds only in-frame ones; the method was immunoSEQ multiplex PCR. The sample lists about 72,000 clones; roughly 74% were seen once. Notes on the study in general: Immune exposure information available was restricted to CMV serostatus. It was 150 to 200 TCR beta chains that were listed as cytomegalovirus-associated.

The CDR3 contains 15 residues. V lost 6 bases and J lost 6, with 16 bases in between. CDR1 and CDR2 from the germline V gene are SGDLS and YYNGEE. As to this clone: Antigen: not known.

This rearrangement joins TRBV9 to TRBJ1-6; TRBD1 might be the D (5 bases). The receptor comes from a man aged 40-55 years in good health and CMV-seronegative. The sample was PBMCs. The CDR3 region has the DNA TGTGCCAGCATCAGTAGGGGTAACGGTAATTCACCCCTCCACTTT. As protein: CASISRGNGNSPLHF.